This T cell receptor (beta chain) was recovered during a study of blood T cell repertoires in COVID-19. Study-level information: Acute-phase and convalescent COVID-19 samples originated in the United States, Italy and Spain.

This CDR3 is built from 15 residues. The ends were cut back, 7 bases at V and 0 bases at J, with 16 bases in the middle. Germline CDR1 reads SGHRS; CDR2 reads YFSETQ. Profiled with immunoSEQ multiplex PCR; TCRdb holds only in-frame clones, not every one. The repertoire holds about 160,000 clones, with roughly 86% as singletons. Sample: peripheral blood. The TCR was taken from a man aged 60-69 years with COVID-19, enrolled during active disease. The chain uses TRBV5-1 and TRBJ1-1; D is unresolved. In nucleotides, the CDR3 is TGCGCCAGCTCCTTAATCGGAGCCATGAACACTGAAGCTTTCTTT. Translating it yields CASSLIGAMNTEAFF.